The entry that follows covers one T cell receptor beta chain sequence. Its antigen remains unidentified. The sample is drawn from a study of cytomegalovirus exposure and HLA in healthy donors. CDR3 size: 14 residues. Trimming removed 5 bases at V and 2 bases at J, with 10 bases between. Per the germline V gene, CDR1 is PRHDT and CDR2 is FYEKMQ (reference sequence). Points from the study as a whole: More clonal expansion characterized HLA-associated TCR beta chains than equally common others in a later analysis. It is likely that the observed cluster of highly shared sequence variants was a sequencing artifact.

Vbeta (60) and Jbeta (13) primers were used in the PCR. The assay was immunoSEQ multiplex PCR, and TCRdb's table has in-frame clones only and misses some. The data show tens of thousands of clones, about 70% seen once. Specimen: PBMCs. V usage is TRBV13 and J usage is TRBJ2-1, with a possible D match to TRBD1 (6 bases). The receptor was isolated from a man aged 40-50 years in good health and CMV-seropositive. The CDR3 spells CASSPRDTYNEQFF. CDR3 sequence (DNA): TGTGCCAGCAGCCCCCGGGACACCTACAATGAGCAGTTCTTC.